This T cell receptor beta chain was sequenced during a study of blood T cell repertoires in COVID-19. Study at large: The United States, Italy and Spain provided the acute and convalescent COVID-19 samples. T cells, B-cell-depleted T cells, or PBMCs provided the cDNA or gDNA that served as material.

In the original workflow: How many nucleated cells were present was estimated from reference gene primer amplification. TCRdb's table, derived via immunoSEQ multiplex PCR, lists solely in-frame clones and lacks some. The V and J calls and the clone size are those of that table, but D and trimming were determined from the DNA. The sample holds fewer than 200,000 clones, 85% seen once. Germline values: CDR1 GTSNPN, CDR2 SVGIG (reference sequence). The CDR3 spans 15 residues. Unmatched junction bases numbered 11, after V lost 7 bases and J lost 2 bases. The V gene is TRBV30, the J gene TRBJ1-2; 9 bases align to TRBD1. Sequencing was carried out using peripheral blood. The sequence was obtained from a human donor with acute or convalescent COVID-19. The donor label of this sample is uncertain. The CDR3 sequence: CAYYRDRALNYGYTF. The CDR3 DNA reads TGTGCCTACTACCGGGACAGGGCCCTGAACTATGGCTACACCTTC. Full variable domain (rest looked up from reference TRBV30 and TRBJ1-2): SQTIHQWPATLVQPVGSPLSLECTVEGTSNPNLYWYRQAAGRGLQLLFYSVGIGQISSEVPQNLSASRPQDRQFILSSKKLLLSDSGFYLCAYYRDRALNYGYTFGSGTRLTVV.